The clone carrying this T cell receptor (beta chain) has only a few counts. The antigen remains unidentified. This specimen belongs to a study of T cells in Graves' hyperthyroidism and ophthalmopathy. Study-level findings and limits: Most thyroid clonotypes expanded above 0.001 appeared in blood too.

V lost 2 bases and J 0 bases, leaving 5 bases between the germline ends. Looked up from germline, CDR1 is ENHRY and CDR2 is SYGVKD. There are 13 residues in the CDR3. TCR beta CDR3 regions were amplified from RNA. An initial round of RT-PCR targeting the TCR CDR3 relied on the HTBI primer set. One entry per CDR3 protein, called by TCRdb with MiXCR from the multiplex PCR reads. The table lists roughly 700,000 distinct CDR3 sequences, around a sixth of them singletons. The sequence came from a man aged 45-65 years with Graves' hyperthyroidism. The sequencing input was blood. V and J are TRBV10-3 and TRBJ2-7; D is ambiguous. CDR3 sequence (DNA): TGTGCCATCAGTGAGGACCACTCCTACGAGCAGTACTTC. As protein: CAISEDHSYEQYF.